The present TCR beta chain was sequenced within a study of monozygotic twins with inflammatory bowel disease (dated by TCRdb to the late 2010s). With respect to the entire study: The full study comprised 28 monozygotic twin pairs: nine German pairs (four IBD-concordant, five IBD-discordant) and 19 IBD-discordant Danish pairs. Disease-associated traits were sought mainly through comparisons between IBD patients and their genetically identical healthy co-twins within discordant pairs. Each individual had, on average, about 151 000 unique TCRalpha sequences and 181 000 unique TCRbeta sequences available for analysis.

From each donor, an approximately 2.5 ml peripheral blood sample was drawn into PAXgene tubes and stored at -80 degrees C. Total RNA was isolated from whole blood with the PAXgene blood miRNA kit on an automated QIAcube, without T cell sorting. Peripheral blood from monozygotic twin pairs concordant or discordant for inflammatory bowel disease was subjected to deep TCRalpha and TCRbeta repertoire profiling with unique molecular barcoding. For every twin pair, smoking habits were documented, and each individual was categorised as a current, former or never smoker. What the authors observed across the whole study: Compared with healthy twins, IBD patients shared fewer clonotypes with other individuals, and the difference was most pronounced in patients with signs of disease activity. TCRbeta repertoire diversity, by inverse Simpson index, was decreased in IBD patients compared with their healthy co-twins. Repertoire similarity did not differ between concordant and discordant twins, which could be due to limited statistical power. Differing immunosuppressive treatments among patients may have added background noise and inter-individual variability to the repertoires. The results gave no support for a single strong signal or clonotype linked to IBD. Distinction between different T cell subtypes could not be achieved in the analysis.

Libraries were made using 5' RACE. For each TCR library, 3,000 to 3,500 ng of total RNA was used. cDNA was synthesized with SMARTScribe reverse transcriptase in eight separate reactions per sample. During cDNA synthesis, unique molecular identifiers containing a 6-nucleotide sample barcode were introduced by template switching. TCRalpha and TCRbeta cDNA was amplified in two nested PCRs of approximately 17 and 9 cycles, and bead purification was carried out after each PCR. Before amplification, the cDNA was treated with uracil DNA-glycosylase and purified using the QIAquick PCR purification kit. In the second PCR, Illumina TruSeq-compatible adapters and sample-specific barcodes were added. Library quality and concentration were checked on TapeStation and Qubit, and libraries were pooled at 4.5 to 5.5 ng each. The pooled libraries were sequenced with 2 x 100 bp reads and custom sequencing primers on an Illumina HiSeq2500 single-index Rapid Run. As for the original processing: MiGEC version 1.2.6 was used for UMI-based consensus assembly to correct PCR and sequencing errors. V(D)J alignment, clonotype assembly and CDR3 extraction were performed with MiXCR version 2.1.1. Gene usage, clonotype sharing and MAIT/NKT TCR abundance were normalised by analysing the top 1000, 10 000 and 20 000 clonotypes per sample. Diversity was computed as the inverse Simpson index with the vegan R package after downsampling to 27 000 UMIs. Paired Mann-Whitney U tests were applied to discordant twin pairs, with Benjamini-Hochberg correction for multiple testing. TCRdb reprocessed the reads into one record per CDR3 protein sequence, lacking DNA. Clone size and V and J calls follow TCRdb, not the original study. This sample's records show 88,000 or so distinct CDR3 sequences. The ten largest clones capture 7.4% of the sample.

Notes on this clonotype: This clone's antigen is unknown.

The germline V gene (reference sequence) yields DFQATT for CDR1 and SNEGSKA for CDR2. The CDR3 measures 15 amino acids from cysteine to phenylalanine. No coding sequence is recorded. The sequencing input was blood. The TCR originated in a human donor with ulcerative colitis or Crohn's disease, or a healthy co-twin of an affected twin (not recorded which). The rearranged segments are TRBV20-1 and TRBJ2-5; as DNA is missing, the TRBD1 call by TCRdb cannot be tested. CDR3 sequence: CSAELFGGAWETQYF.